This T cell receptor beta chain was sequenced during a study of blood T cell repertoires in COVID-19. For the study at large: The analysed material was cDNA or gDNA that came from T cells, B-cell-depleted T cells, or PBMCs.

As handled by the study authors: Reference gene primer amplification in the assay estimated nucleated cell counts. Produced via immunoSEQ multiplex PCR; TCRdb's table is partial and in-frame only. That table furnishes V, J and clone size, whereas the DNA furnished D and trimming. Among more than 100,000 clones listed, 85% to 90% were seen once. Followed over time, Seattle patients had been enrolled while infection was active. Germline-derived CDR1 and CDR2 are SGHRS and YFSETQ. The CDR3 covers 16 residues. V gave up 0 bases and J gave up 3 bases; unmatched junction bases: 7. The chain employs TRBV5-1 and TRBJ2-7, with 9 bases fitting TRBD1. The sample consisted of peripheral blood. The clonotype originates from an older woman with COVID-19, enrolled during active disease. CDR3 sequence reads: CASSLDYGQGFYEQYF. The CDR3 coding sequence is TGCGCCAGCAGCTTGGATTACGGACAGGGGTTCTACGAGCAGTACTTC.